Presented here are 32 T cell receptor beta chains from one specimen sequenced in a study of neurological immune-mediated disorders. TCRdb itself ran the 5' RACE reads through MiXCR, one entry per CDR3 protein. The table records tens of thousands of distinct CDR3 sequences, about 15% of them present only once. Specimen: PBMCs. The source is a woman aged 40 to 50 in good health.

This clonotype appeared many times. V and J are TRBV20-1 and TRBJ2-1, with TRBD2 matching 10 bases. CDR3 length: 16 amino acids. V gave up 1 base and J gave up 3 bases; unmatched junction bases: 6. Germline V gives CDR1 DFQATT, CDR2 SNEGSKA (reference sequence). Here the CDR3 reads CSARGGLAGDYNEQFF. CDR3 nucleotide sequence: TGCAGTGCTAGAGGGGGGCTAGCGGGGGACTACAATGAGCAGTTCTTC.

This clonotype was observed at least ten times. This chain links TRBV10-1 with TRBJ2-2; tentative D call: TRBD1 (7 bases). Germline CDR1 is WNHNN and CDR2 is SYGVQD (reference sequence). This CDR3 contains 14 residues. Trimming removed 7 bases at V and 5 bases at J, with 14 bases between. DNA of the CDR3: TGCGCCAGCACCGCCGCAGGGGGGACCGGGGAGCTGTTTTTT. Residues: CASTAAGGTGELFF.

This clonotype was picked up many times. The V call is TRBV20-1, the J call TRBJ2-3, with D possibly being TRBD1 or TRBD2 (5 bases each). V gave up 2 bases and J gave up 5 bases, with 11 bases separating them. CDR3 length equals 13 residues. The V gene's germline CDR1 is DFQATT and CDR2 SNEGSKA (reference sequence). CDR3 region: CSARRGVVDTQYF. For the CDR3, the DNA is TGCAGTGCTAGAAGAGGGGTGGTAGATACGCAGTATTTT.

This clonotype was found many times. This chain uses TRBV20-1 with TRBJ2-3; 8 bases agree with TRBD1. V was pared by 6 bases and J by 0 bases, with 11 bases of the junction left unmatched. The germline CDR1 and CDR2 sequences are DFQATT and SNEGSKA (reference sequence). The CDR3 has 16 amino acids. CDR3 coding DNA: TGCAGTGCGCGGAGGGGACAGGCCGGTAGCACAGATACGCAGTATTTT. It is translated as CSARRGQAGSTDTQYF.

The chain couples TRBV7-3 to TRBJ1-6; a weak D match, TRBD1 (6 bases). V lost 1 base, J lost 7 bases, and 11 bases lay in between. Germline-derived CDR1 and CDR2 are SGHTA and FQGTGA. This CDR3 is 15 amino acids long. The DNA of the CDR3 is TGTGCCAGCAGCTTAAACAGGGCGGGGAATTCACCCCTCCACTTT. Translation gives CASSLNRAGNSPLHF.

This clonotype was seen at least ten times. The gene calls are TRBV5-1 and TRBJ2-5, with 10 nucleotides matching TRBD1. This CDR3 is built from 17 residues. Per germline, CDR1 SGHRS and CDR2 YFSETQ. The ends lost 4 bases at V and 4 bases at J; junction bases unmatched: 13. The CDR3 DNA reads TGCGCCAGCAGCCCCCAACCCGGGACAGGGGCAGTAGAGACCCAGTACTTC. Its protein product is CASSPQPGTGAVETQYF.

This clonotype was detected ten times or more. The chain joins TRBV6-1 to TRBJ2-2; 7 positions match TRBD1. The V gene end was trimmed by 6 bases and the J gene end by 5 bases; junction bases not matched to a gene: 6. Germline loops: CDR1 MNHNS, CDR2 SASEGT. CDR3 length equals 14 residues. This chain's CDR3 is CASREQGKTGELFF. CDR3 in DNA: TGTGCCAGCAGGGAACAGGGGAAAACCGGGGAGCTGTTTTTT.

This clonotype was seen a few times. Written as DNA, the CDR3 is TGCGCCAGCAGCCCCCGTCGGGAGCCCTACAATGAGCAGTTCTTC. The encoded protein is CASSPRREPYNEQFF. The V and J genes are TRBV4-3 and TRBJ2-1; D may be TRBD2 (6 bases). Germline CDR1 is LGHNA and CDR2 is YSLEER. The CDR3 sequence is 15 residues long. V shed 4 bases and J shed 2 bases, with 12 bases lying between them.

V and J are TRBV3-1 and TRBJ1-1; D might be TRBD1 (5 bases). Trimming stripped 3 bases from V and 4 bases from J, with 15 bases between. The CDR3 has 15 residues. Looked up from germline, CDR1 is LGHDT and CDR2 is YNNKEL (reference sequence). The CDR3 protein is CASSQGTAGSTEAFF. The CDR3 DNA is TGTGCCAGCAGCCAGGGGACGGCGGGGAGCACTGAAGCTTTCTTT.

This clonotype has at least ten counts. J is TRBJ2-1 and V is TRBV18; no clear D. This CDR3 region has 14 residues. V was trimmed by 0 bases and J by 4 bases, leaving 7 bases between them. Germline CDR1 and CDR2: KGHSH and LQKENI. The CDR3 DNA is TGTGCCAGCTCACCACCGCAGGAGTACAATGAGCAGTTCTTC. This codes for CASSPPQEYNEQFF.

V usage is TRBV15 and J usage is TRBJ2-5, with D possibly TRBD2 on 5 matching bases. Between the trimmed V and J ends, which lost 0 bases and 9 bases, there was a span of 14 bases. Per the germline V gene, CDR1 is LNHNV and CDR2 is YYDKDF (reference sequence). This CDR3 comprises 14 residues. CDR3 coding DNA: TGTGCCACCAGCAGAGATGAGGGCCCCTCGGCCCAGTACTTC. It codes for CATSRDEGPSAQYF.

CDR3 nucleotide sequence: TGCAGTGCTAGAGATACCCAGGGGACCTACGAGCAGTACTTC. Protein: CSARDTQGTYEQYF. This chain joins TRBV20-1 and TRBJ2-7; a possible D gene is TRBD1 (6 bases). The CDR3 covers 14 residues. V was shortened by 0 bases and J by 2 bases, with 11 bases between the two germline ends. Germline CDR1 is DFQATT and CDR2 is SNEGSKA (reference sequence).

This clonotype qualifies as medium-sized. The chain links TRBV11-1 to TRBJ2-5; 8 nucleotides line up with TRBD1. V gave up 3 bases and J gave up 3 bases; unmatched junction bases: 3. The CDR3 length is 14 residues. The germline V gene encodes CDR1 SGHAT and CDR2 FQDESV (reference sequence). CDR3 protein: CASSLDRVEETQYF. CDR3 sequence (DNA): TGTGCCAGCAGCTTGGACAGGGTAGAAGAGACCCAGTACTTC.

In its sample, this clonotype was seen many times. The chain recombines TRBV5-6 with TRBJ2-3, with no clear D. There are 14 residues in the CDR3. The V end was cut by 4 bases, the J end by 4 bases, with 13 bases between. Per the germline V gene, CDR1 is SGHDT and CDR2 is YYEEEE. The DNA for the CDR3 is TGTGCCAGCAGCACTCCCCTCGGGCCAGATACGCAGTATTTT. Translation gives CASSTPLGPDTQYF.

Remarks on this clonotype: Just one base apart from a much larger clone, this may be a read error. The V gene is TRBV2, the J gene TRBJ1-3, with a possible D match to TRBD1 (5 bases). Germline CDR1 is SNHLY and CDR2 is FYNNEI. The CDR3 length is 15 residues. Trimming shortened V by 6 bases and J by 0 bases, and 12 bases separated the two germline ends. CDR3 protein: CASSRETASGNTIYF. The CDR3 nucleotides are TGTGCCAGCAGCCGAGAGACAGCCTCTGGAAACACCATATATTTT.

This clonotype has a handful of counts. This sequence joins TRBV12-3 or TRBV12-4 and TRBJ2-5; D call uncertain. Trimming removed 6 bases at V and 5 bases at J, with 19 bases between. The CDR3 is 15 residues long. CDR3 nucleotide sequence: TGTGCCAGCAGCCGATCTCCGACCGATAGGGAGACCCAGTACTTC. Amino acids: CASSRSPTDRETQYF.

The V call is TRBV3-1, the J call TRBJ2-1, with TRBD2 identical over 10 bases. V lost 6 bases to trimming and J lost 4 bases; unmatched junction nucleotides: 9. The CDR3 sequence is 16 residues long. Per germline, CDR1 LGHDT and CDR2 YNNKEL (reference sequence). As DNA, the CDR3 is TGTGCCAGCAGTCTAGCGGGAGAGAAGTTTTACAATGAGCAGTTCTTC. Residues: CASSLAGEKFYNEQFF.

This clonotype was observed at least ten times. The rearrangement links TRBV12-3 or TRBV12-4 to TRBJ1-5, with a tentative D call TRBD1 (5 bases). The CDR3 consists of 16 residues. The V end was cut by 1 base, the J end by 0 bases, with 10 bases between. In DNA, the CDR3 is TGTGCCAGCAGTTTAGGTGGGGGATATAGCAATCAGCCCCAGCATTTT. Translating gives CASSLGGGYSNQPQHF.

This clonotype was seen repeatedly, ten times or more. The rearrangement uses TRBV7-2 and TRBJ1-5; tentative D call: TRBD1 (5 bases). The CDR3 runs to 14 residues. Germline CDR1 reads SGHTA; CDR2 reads FQGNSA. V dropped 3 bases and J dropped 3 bases, with 9 bases sitting between them. The CDR3 sequence: CASSFWGSNQPQHF. DNA for the CDR3: TGTGCCAGCAGCTTCTGGGGCTCCAATCAGCCCCAGCATTTT.

This chain links TRBV19 with TRBJ2-1; TRBD2 is a possible D gene (5 bases). The germline V gene has CDR1 LNHDA and CDR2 SQIVND (reference sequence). Trimming pared 5 bases from V and 7 bases from J, leaving 18 bases between. The CDR3 totals 15 residues. This CDR3 is CASSARLSGGNEQFF. In DNA form, the CDR3 reads TGTGCCAGTAGTGCCCGTCTGTCAGGCGGGAATGAGCAGTTCTTC. Combining the CDR3 with reference TRBV19 and TRBJ2-1 gives the whole variable domain DGGITQSPKYLFRKEGQNVTLSCEQNLNHDAMYWYRQDPGQGLRLIYYSQIVNDFQKGDIAEGYSVSREKKESFPLTVTSAQKNPTAFYLCASSARLSGGNEQFFGPGTRLTVL.

The chain couples TRBV9 to TRBJ2-5, with D possibly being TRBD1 or TRBD2 (6 bases each). The germline V gene has CDR1 SGDLS and CDR2 YYNGEE. The CDR3 covers 15 residues. V shed 0 bases and J shed 2 bases, with 11 bases lying between them. In DNA, the CDR3 is TGTGCCAGCAGCGTAGGGGGGGCCTCTCAAGAGACCCAGTACTTC. Amino acid sequence: CASSVGGASQETQYF.

The chain joins TRBV2 to TRBJ2-1, with 9 bases identical to TRBD2. Germline CDR1 reads SNHLY; CDR2 reads FYNNEI. V lost 8 bases, J lost 3 bases, and 14 bases stayed unmatched. The CDR3 contains 17 residues. The CDR3 DNA is TGTGCCAGCCTGCCGTCATTTCTAGCGGGGAGCTACAATGAGCAGTTCTTC. Its protein product is CASLPSFLAGSYNEQFF.

About this clonotype itself: A much larger clone differs from this one at a single base, so this may be a read error. V is TRBV20-1 and J is TRBJ2-2; 7 bases are shared with TRBD1. The germline V gene has CDR1 DFQATT and CDR2 SNEGSKA (reference sequence). The J segment lost 3 bases and the V segment lost 2 bases, leaving 3 bases of the junction unmatched. This CDR3 is built from 14 residues. In DNA form, the CDR3 reads TGCAGTGCTAGACACGGGACAGACACCGGGGAGCTGTTTTTT. This encodes CSARHGTDTGELFF.

This clonotype was counted ten times or more. V usage is TRBV29-1 and J usage is TRBJ2-7; no clear D gene. This CDR3 spans 13 amino acids. The V end lost 3 bases, the J end lost 6 bases, and 15 bases lay between the germline ends. The germline V gene encodes CDR1 SQVTM and CDR2 ANQGSEA. The CDR3 sequence: CSVEVRGGVEQYF. CDR3 DNA: TGCAGCGTTGAGGTCCGAGGTGGGGTCGAGCAGTACTTC.

In this sample, this clonotype turned up many times. V and J are TRBV7-2 and TRBJ2-7, with a tentative D call TRBD1 (6 bases). V was cut by 4 bases and J by 2 bases, with 15 bases left in between. Germline-derived CDR1 and CDR2 are SGHTA and FQGNSA. The CDR3 totals 15 residues. The CDR3 sequence is CASSSWTDKAYEQYF. CDR3 sequence (DNA): TGTGCCAGCAGCTCCTGGACAGATAAAGCCTACGAGCAGTACTTC.

V usage is TRBV4-1 and J usage is TRBJ1-4; D is unresolved. This CDR3 spans 15 amino acids. Germline-derived CDR1 and CDR2 are MGHRA and YSYEKL. Trimming took off 0 bases at V and 14 bases at J, with 19 bases between the two ends. DNA of the CDR3: TGCGCCAGCAGCCAAGAAGCCGGCACCTTTGGGCAGCTGTTTTTT. Its protein is CASSQEAGTFGQLFF.

This clonotype was detected many times. The V call is TRBV5-6, the J call TRBJ1-1; D is unresolved. The CDR3 extends over 13 amino acids. Germline CDR1 SGHDT, CDR2 YYEEEE. Trimming took off 4 bases at V and 2 bases at J, with 9 bases between the two ends. CDR3 in DNA: TGTGCCAGCAGCCGCCAGTATAACACTGAAGCTTTCTTT. Translation gives CASSRQYNTEAFF. Full variable domain (rest looked up from reference TRBV5-6 and TRBJ1-1): DAGVTQSPTHLIKTRGQQVTLRCSPKSGHDTVSWYQQALGQGPQFIFQYYEEEERQRGNFPDRFSGHQFPNYSSELNVNALLLGDSALYLCASSRQYNTEAFFGQGTRLTVV.

This clonotype was observed many times. The V and J genes are TRBV20-1 and TRBJ1-1, with D perhaps TRBD1 (6 bases). Per the germline V gene, CDR1 is DFQATT and CDR2 is SNEGSKA (reference sequence). Trimming removed 0 bases at V and 0 bases at J, with 14 bases between. The CDR3 extends over 16 amino acids. The CDR3 is CSARERGRGMNTEAFF. The CDR3 DNA reads TGCAGTGCTAGAGAGAGGGGCAGGGGCATGAACACTGAAGCTTTCTTT.

The table lists this clonotype with many counts. The chain joins TRBV15 to TRBJ2-2; maybe TRBD2 (6 bases). Germline CDR1 LNHNV, CDR2 YYDKDF (reference sequence). The CDR3 has 14 amino acids. The germline V and J ends were trimmed by 0 bases and 7 bases, with 9 bases remaining between them. CDR3 bases: TGTGCCACCAGCAGAGAGGGGGGTCTCGGGGAGCTGTTTTTT. Translation: CATSREGGLGELFF.

This clonotype occurred many times. The rearrangement uses TRBV6-1 and TRBJ1-1, with 7 bases matching TRBD1. V lost 1 base to trimming and J lost 5 bases; unmatched junction nucleotides: 7. Looked up from germline, CDR1 is MNHNS and CDR2 is SASEGT. The CDR3 is made up of 15 amino acids. The CDR3 sequence: CASSEDKGGATEAFF. In DNA form, the CDR3 reads TGTGCCAGCAGTGAAGATAAAGGGGGCGCGACTGAAGCTTTCTTT.

This clonotype has at least ten counts. The chain is built from TRBV6-5 and TRBJ2-1; 8 nucleotides line up with TRBD1. The J segment lost 8 bases and the V segment lost 6 bases, leaving 9 bases of the junction unmatched. Germline assignment: CDR1 MNHEY and CDR2 SVGAGI. CDR3 length: 14 amino acids. The CDR3, as DNA: TGTGCCAGCAGCCCAGGGGGCGAAAGAGATGAGCAGTTCTTC. Its protein is CASSPGGERDEQFF.

This clonotype came up many times. The chain uses TRBV5-1 and TRBJ2-5, with TRBD2 matching 8 bases. Losses at the gene ends were 0 bases for V and 0 bases for J; bases not matched to a gene: 4. This CDR3 is built from 16 residues. Germline assignment: CDR1 SGHRS and CDR2 YFSETQ. Written as DNA, the CDR3 is TGCGCCAGCAGCTTGGATTCTAGCGGGTACCAAGAGACCCAGTACTTC. Protein sequence: CASSLDSSGYQETQYF. The full variable domain, rest sourced from reference TRBV5-1 and TRBJ2-5, is KAGVTQTPRYLIKTRGQQVTLSCSPISGHRSVSWYQQTPGQGLQFLFEYFSETQRNKGNFPGRFSGRQFSNSRSEMNVSTLELGDSALYLCASSLDSSGYQETQYFGPGTRLLVL.